What follows are 26 T cell receptor beta chains derived from one specimen sequenced in a study of blood T cell repertoires in COVID-19 (dated by TCRdb to 2020 to 2021). The library was generated by the immunoSEQ multiplex PCR assay. TCRdb's version of the immuneACCESS table is confined to in-frame rearrangements and falls short of the full clone set. An unresolved V gene accounts for under half of the shortfall where checked; the remainder is of unknown origin. Within this sample are some 60,000 clones, with approximately 86% of them counted one time only. The ten largest clones capture 7.4% of the sample. The specimen was peripheral blood. The receptors come from a human donor with active COVID-19. The donor label of this sample is uncertain.

This chain uses TRBV2 with TRBJ1-5; maybe TRBD1 (5 bases). V lost 5 bases and J lost 6, with 5 bases in between. The CDR3 has 11 amino acids. Germline-derived CDR1 and CDR2 are SNHLY and FYNNEI. CDR3: CASSTGQPQHF. CDR3 nucleotides: TGTGCCAGCAGTACAGGTCAGCCCCAGCATTTT.

This rearrangement joins TRBV6-6 to TRBJ1-2, with 7 bases fitting TRBD1. The V gene end was trimmed by 4 bases and the J gene end by 2 bases; junction bases not matched to a gene: 7. Per germline, CDR1 MNHNY and CDR2 SVGAGI (reference sequence). The CDR3 consists of 15 residues. CDR3 sequence reads: CASSSAATGNYGYTF. As DNA, the CDR3 is TGTGCCAGCAGTTCCGCCGCGACAGGGAACTATGGCTACACCTTC.

This chain joins TRBV7-3 and TRBJ2-1, with a tentative D call TRBD2 (6 bases). V shed 2 bases and J shed 5 bases, with 19 bases lying between them. CDR3 length: 17 amino acids. CDR1 is SGHTA, CDR2 FQGTGA, per germline. The CDR3 DNA sequence: TGTGCCAGCAGCTTAGGACCCGCAGCCGGAGGGAACAATGAGCAGTTCTTC. This gives the protein CASSLGPAAGGNNEQFF.

This chain connects TRBV18 to TRBJ2-4; a possible D gene is TRBD2 (6 bases). The germline gives CDR1 KGHSH, CDR2 LQKENI. This CDR3 contains 17 residues. V lost 0 bases and J lost 2, with 14 bases in between. The CDR3 bases are TGTGCCAGCTCACCACCGGTCGGGGAGGAAACCAAAAACATTCAGTACTTC. It specifies CASSPPVGEETKNIQYF.

The chain carries TRBV6-5 and TRBJ1-5; weak D call: TRBD1 (6 bases). CDR3 length: 14 residues. V was pared by 8 bases and J by 7 bases, with 18 bases between. The germline V gene encodes CDR1 MNHEY and CDR2 SVGAGI. The chain's CDR3 is CASGKTGLSQPQHF. In nucleotides, the CDR3 is TGTGCCAGCGGGAAGACAGGCTTGTCCCAGCCCCAGCATTTT.

This chain joins TRBV30 and TRBJ1-5, with D possibly being TRBD1 (5 bases). CDR1 is GTSNPN, CDR2 SVGIG, per germline (reference sequence). The CDR3 consists of 14 residues. V lost 1 base, J lost 0 bases, and 7 bases lay in between. DNA for the CDR3: TGTGCCTGGAGTGAAGGACATAGCAATCAGCCCCAGCATTTT. This sequence encodes CAWSEGHSNQPQHF.

V gene TRBV2 combines with J gene TRBJ2-6; the D gene is possibly TRBD2 (5 bases). The CDR3 covers 17 residues. V shed 8 bases and J shed 2 bases, with 19 bases lying between them. Germline V gene lookup returns CDR1 SNHLY and CDR2 FYNNEI. CDR3 sequence (DNA): TGTGCCAGCTACCTAGGTCTCGGAGGTACTGGGGCCAACGTCCTGACTTTC. This codes for CASYLGLGGTGANVLTF.

The chain has TRBV4-3 and TRBJ2-1; TRBD2 matches 7 bases. The CDR3 is made up of 16 amino acids. Germline assignment: CDR1 LGHNA and CDR2 YSLEER. V trimming: 4 bases; J trimming: 2 bases; junction bases outside the gene matches: 8. CDR3 DNA: TGCGCCAGCAGCCGGACCCTAGCGGAGGCCTACAATGAGCAGTTCTTC. This sequence encodes CASSRTLAEAYNEQFF.

V is TRBV12-5 and J is TRBJ2-7; TRBD2 agrees at 7 bases. V lost 3 bases to trimming and J lost 4 bases; unmatched junction nucleotides: 15. The germline V gene encodes CDR1 LGHNT and CDR2 FRNRAP. The length of the CDR3 is 17 residues. The CDR3 region has the DNA TGTGCTAGTGGTTTACAACCCGGGGAGGGGATGAGGTACGAGCAGTACTTC. Protein sequence: CASGLQPGEGMRYEQYF.

V and J are TRBV30 and TRBJ1-2; D is possibly TRBD1 (5 bases). CDR1 is GTSNPN, CDR2 SVGIG, per germline (reference sequence). V lost 1 base and J lost 8, with 11 bases in between. The CDR3 length is 12 residues. CDR3 bases: TGTGCCTGGAGTGAAGGGGCGCGAGGCTACACCTTC. It is translated as CAWSEGARGYTF. The full variable domain, its missing parts supplied by reference TRBV30 and TRBJ1-2, is SQTIHQWPATLVQPVGSPLSLECTVEGTSNPNLYWYRQAAGRGLQLLFYSVGIGQISSEVPQNLSASRPQDRQFILSSKKLLLSDSGFYLCAWSEGARGYTFGSGTRLTVV.

This chain uses TRBV5-1 with TRBJ2-7; the D gene is possibly TRBD1 (6 bases). Trimming left V 4 bases short and J 0 bases short, with 17 bases between. This CDR3 contains 16 residues. CDR1 SGHRS and CDR2 YFSETQ come from the germline V gene. The CDR3: CASSPSPTGSSYEQYF. The DNA of the CDR3 is TGCGCCAGCAGCCCCTCGCCGACAGGCAGCTCCTACGAGCAGTACTTC.

As DNA, the CDR3 is TGTGCCAGCATCCGGGCAGGGGGCTACAATGAGCAGTTCTTC. Amino acids: CASIRAGGYNEQFF. The chain combines TRBV28 with TRBJ2-1, with 7 bases fitting TRBD1. The CDR3 runs to 14 residues. Germline CDR1 MDHEN, CDR2 SYDVKM. With 7 bases clipped from V and 3 bases from J, the junction kept 6 bases outside the gene matches.

This rearrangement joins TRBV5-1 to TRBJ2-2, with D possibly TRBD1 on 6 matching bases. In germline, CDR1 is SGHRS, CDR2 YFSETQ. CDR3 size: 15 residues. With 3 bases removed from V and 4 bases from J, the gap between germline ends came to 13 bases. This chain's CDR3 is CASSYRDTVTGELFF. CDR3 nucleotide sequence: TGCGCCAGCAGCTACCGGGACACGGTCACCGGGGAGCTGTTTTTT.

This clone was seen only once. The V gene is TRBV6-5, the J gene TRBJ2-7, with TRBD2 identical over 9 bases. The CDR3 length is 15 residues. Germline V gives CDR1 MNHEY, CDR2 SVGAGI. The V segment lost 0 bases and the J segment 2 bases; nucleotides outside the gene matches: 2. CDR3 in DNA: TGTGCCAGCAGTTACTCTCGCGGGGGGGCCTACGAGCAGTACTTC. Its translation: CASSYSRGGAYEQYF.

The chain is built from TRBV10-3 and TRBJ2-3, with 8 bases fitting TRBD2. Germline values: CDR1 ENHRY, CDR2 SYGVKD. V shed 4 bases and J 6 bases; nucleotides not matched to a gene: 9. The length of the CDR3 is 15 residues. The CDR3 protein is CAISGRGEPGDTQYF. The CDR3 DNA reads as TGTGCCATCAGTGGGCGGGGGGAACCTGGGGATACGCAGTATTTT.

V gene TRBV6-5 combines with J gene TRBJ2-5; D gene ambiguous. V was trimmed by 5 bases and J by 2 bases, leaving 6 bases between them. Per the germline V gene, CDR1 is MNHEY and CDR2 is SVGAGI. The CDR3 totals 12 residues. DNA of the CDR3: TGTGCCAGCAGTCCTATTCAAGAGACCCAGTACTTC. It specifies CASSPIQETQYF.

The rearrangement joins TRBV15 to TRBJ2-1; possibly TRBD1 for D (5 bases). CDR1 LNHNV and CDR2 YYDKDF come from the germline V gene (reference sequence). V shed 7 bases and J shed 9 bases, with 19 bases lying between them. This CDR3 contains 14 residues. The CDR3 spells CATTTLGIRGEQFF. The CDR3 region has the DNA TGTGCCACCACCACCTTGGGAATAAGGGGTGAGCAGTTCTTC.

The rearrangement uses TRBV15 and TRBJ1-2; tentatively, D is TRBD1 (5 bases). CDR1 LNHNV and CDR2 YYDKDF come from the germline V gene (reference sequence). V was clipped by 3 bases and J by 0 bases, with 14 bases between them. The CDR3 sequence is 16 residues long. The CDR3 is CATSSGAPGANYGYTF. Here the CDR3 DNA reads TGTGCCACCAGCAGTGGAGCCCCGGGGGCTAACTATGGCTACACCTTC.

CDR3 sequence reads: CASSRFGTGEYEQYF. The CDR3 nucleotides read TGTGCCAGCAGCCGGTTCGGGACAGGTGAATACGAGCAGTACTTC. The chain links TRBV27 to TRBJ2-7; 8 bases fit TRBD1. The V segment lost 6 bases and the J segment 4 bases; nucleotides outside the gene matches: 11. The CDR3 sequence is 15 residues long. Germline lookup yields CDR1 MNHEY and CDR2 SMNVEV (reference sequence).

This clone has a handful of counts. The chain has TRBV19 and TRBJ2-2, with a tentative D call TRBD2 (5 bases). V was cut by 5 bases and J by 6 bases, with 16 bases left in between. Germline CDR1 reads LNHDA; CDR2 reads SQIVND (reference sequence). This CDR3 has 15 amino acids. The DNA of the CDR3 is TGTGCCAGTAGTCCCGGCGCGGGCCCTTCCGGGGAGCTGTTTTTT. Protein: CASSPGAGPSGELFF.

The J gene is TRBJ1-5, the V gene TRBV24-1; TRBD1 is a possible D gene (6 bases). Trimming stripped 3 bases from V and 7 bases from J, with 9 bases between. The CDR3 is made up of 13 amino acids. Germline V CDR1 and CDR2: KGHDR, SFDVKD. DNA for the CDR3: TGTGCCACCAGTGATACAGGGTTCCAGCCCCAGCATTTT. Translated, it gives CATSDTGFQPQHF.

The J gene is TRBJ1-2, the V gene TRBV30, with D perhaps TRBD1 (6 bases). Trimming stripped 0 bases from V and 14 bases from J, with 13 bases between. Germline V CDR1 and CDR2: GTSNPN, SVGIG (reference sequence). This CDR3 is built from 11 residues. The DNA of the CDR3 is TGTGCCTGGAGTGTACTGGGCCAGGGGACCTTC. It encodes CAWSVLGQGTF.

This sequence joins TRBV7-6 and TRBJ1-2, with 8 bases fitting TRBD1. The CDR3 covers 15 residues. Germline values: CDR1 SGHVS, CDR2 FNYEAQ. J was trimmed by 6 bases and V by 5 bases; bases with no gene match: 11. Here the CDR3 DNA reads TGTGCCAGCAGCCCGCAATCGGACAGGGACCATGGCTACACCTTC. The encoded protein is CASSPQSDRDHGYTF.

The J gene is TRBJ1-1, the V gene TRBV5-1; D not certain. Germline CDR1 SGHRS, CDR2 YFSETQ. The length of the CDR3 is 14 residues. CDR3 coding DNA: TGCGCACAGCCTACTCCGGGAGAGAACACTGAAGCTTTCTTT. This gives the protein CAQPTPGENTEAFF.

V usage is TRBV28 and J usage is TRBJ1-5; TRBD1 agrees at 10 bases. In germline, CDR1 is MDHEN, CDR2 SYDVKM. Trimming at V came to 4 bases and at J to 6 bases, leaving 6 bases not matched to a gene. The CDR3 is 15 amino acids. The CDR3 DNA is TGTGCCAGCAGTTCTCTGGGGGACAGGGGTCAGCCCCAGCATTTT. Translated, it gives CASSSLGDRGQPQHF.

The chain couples TRBV6-5 to TRBJ2-3, with D possibly TRBD2 on 5 matching bases. Trimming removed 8 bases from V and 4 bases from J, with 16 bases in between. Germline loops: CDR1 MNHEY, CDR2 SVGAGI. This CDR3 has 14 amino acids. The chain's CDR3 is CASVNGIAPDTQYF. The CDR3 DNA reads TGTGCCAGCGTCAACGGGATAGCCCCAGATACGCAGTATTTT.